This T cell receptor (beta chain) is drawn from a study of cytomegalovirus exposure and HLA in healthy donors. The PCR contained 60 Vbeta and 13 Jbeta primers. Only in-frame clones appear in the TCRdb table, and some are missing; sequencing was by immunoSEQ multiplex PCR. Of roughly 150,000 clones listed, approximately 70% are singletons. The CDR3 has 15 amino acids. Germline values: CDR1 MNHNS, CDR2 SASEGT. Trimming left V 6 bases short and J 6 bases short, with 17 bases between. Sequencing was carried out using PBMCs. This clonotype originated in a woman in her late teens or twenties in good health and CMV-seropositive. The chain uses TRBV6-1 and TRBJ2-2, with D tentatively TRBD2 (6 bases). CDR3 in DNA: TGTGCCAGCAGGGCGGGATCGAGGATCTCCGGGGAGCTGTTTTTT. Its translation is CASRAGSRISGELFF.